This TCR beta chain was found in a study of regulatory T cells in long-lasting Graves disease. At the level of the study: In persistent Graves' disease, antithyroid drugs had been taken for over 5 years and TSH receptor antibodies stayed positive. Study-level results: TRBV28 was favored in persistent disease, as were TRBJ1-2 and TRBJ2-5.

This clonotype was counted a few times. Its antigen is unidentified. Through Arm-PCR of CDR3 regions and iRepertoire HTBI primers, TCR beta libraries were built. The authors' processing: The study identified roughly 59 TRBV and 13 to 15 TRBJ segments across samples. TCRdb reanalysed the multiplex PCR reads using MiXCR and keeps one entry per CDR3 protein. These V and J calls are TCRdb output, not the study's own analysis. The repertoire holds fewer than 450,000 distinct CDR3 sequences, with about a quarter as singletons. The time point here: persistent/refractory GD, antithyroid drugs over 5 years with positive TRAb. Extracted RNA from PBMCs served as the source of the TCR library. Germline V gene data show CDR1 as SGHAT and CDR2 as FQDESV (reference sequence). V was clipped by 5 bases and J by 7 bases; unmatched bases: 20. The length of the CDR3 is 19 residues.

The genes are TRBV11-1 and TRBJ2-1; TRBD2 agrees at 10 bases. This specimen was peripheral blood mononuclear cells (PBMCs), taken when the disease was refractory, from a patient treated with antithyroid drugs. This clonotype originated in a female donor with Graves disease. Written as DNA, the CDR3 is TGTGCCAGCAGCCGCGAACGGGGTCTAGCGGGAGACGTCAGGAATGAGCAGTTCTTC. This sequence encodes CASSRERGLAGDVRNEQFF.